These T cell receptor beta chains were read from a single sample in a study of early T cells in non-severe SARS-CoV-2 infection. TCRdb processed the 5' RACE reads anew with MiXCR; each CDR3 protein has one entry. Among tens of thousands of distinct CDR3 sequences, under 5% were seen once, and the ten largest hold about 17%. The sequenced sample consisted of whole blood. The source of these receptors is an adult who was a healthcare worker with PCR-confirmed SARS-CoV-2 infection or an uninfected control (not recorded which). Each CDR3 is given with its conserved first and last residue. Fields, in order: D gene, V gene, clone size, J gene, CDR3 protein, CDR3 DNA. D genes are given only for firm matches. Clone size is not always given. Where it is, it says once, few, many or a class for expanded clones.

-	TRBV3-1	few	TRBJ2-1	CASSHANEQFF	TGTGCCAGCAGCCATGCCAATGAGCAGTTCTTC
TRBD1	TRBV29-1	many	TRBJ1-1	CSAPGQEGTEAFF	TGCAGCGCCCCGGGACAGGAAGGCACTGAAGCTTTCTTT
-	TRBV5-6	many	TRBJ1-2	CASSLMGNYGYTF	TGTGCCAGCAGCTTGATGGGGAACTATGGCTACACCTTC
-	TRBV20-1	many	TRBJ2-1	CSADSGGGAYNEQFF	TGCAGTGCAGATTCCGGGGGCGGGGCCTACAATGAGCAGTTCTTC
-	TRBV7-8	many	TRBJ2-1	CASSLVGRAGEQFF	TGTGCCAGCAGCTTAGTCGGACGGGCCGGGGAGCAGTTCTTC
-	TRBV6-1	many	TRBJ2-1	CASSQGNYNEQFF	TGTGCCAGCAGCCAGGGAAACTACAATGAGCAGTTCTTC
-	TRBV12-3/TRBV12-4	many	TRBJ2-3	CASRGFGNTQYF	TGTGCCAGCAGGGGTTTCGGAAATACGCAGTATTTT
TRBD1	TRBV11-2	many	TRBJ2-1	CASSFRQGTYNEQFF	TGTGCCAGCAGCTTCAGACAGGGGACCTACAATGAGCAGTTCTTC
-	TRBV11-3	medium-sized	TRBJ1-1	CASSHGEGEAFF	TGTGCCAGCAGCCACGGTGAGGGTGAAGCTTTCTTT
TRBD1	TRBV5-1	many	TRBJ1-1	CASTWSAGGEAFF	TGCGCCAGCACCTGGTCGGCAGGGGGAGAAGCTTTCTTT
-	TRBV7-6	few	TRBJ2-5	CASSAFTETQYF	TGTGCCAGCAGCGCGTTTACAGAGACCCAGTACTTC
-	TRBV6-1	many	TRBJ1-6	CASRTEGSSPLHF	TGTGCCAGCAGAACGGAAGGAAGTTCACCCCTCCACTTT
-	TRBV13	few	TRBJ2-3	CASSSGTRGDTQYF	TGTGCCAGCAGCTCTGGGACCCGCGGGGATACGCAGTATTTT
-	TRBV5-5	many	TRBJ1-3	CASQGSLPGNTIYF	TGTGCCTCCCAAGGGTCCCTACCTGGAAACACCATATATTTT
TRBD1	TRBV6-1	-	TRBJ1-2	CASSVPGQGHLNYGYTF	TGTGCCAGCAGTGTCCCGGGACAGGGCCACCTTAACTATGGCTACACCTTC
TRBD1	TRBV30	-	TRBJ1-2	CAWSVVWDRGNYGYTF	TGTGCCTGGAGTGTCGTTTGGGACAGGGGGAACTATGGCTACACCTTC
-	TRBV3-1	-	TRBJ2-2	CASSQEGHTGELFF	TGTGCCAGCAGCCAAGAGGGGCACACCGGGGAGCTGTTTTTT
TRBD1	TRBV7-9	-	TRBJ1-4	CASSFGQGGEKLFF	TGTGCCAGCAGCTTCGGACAGGGGGGTGAAAAACTGTTTTTT
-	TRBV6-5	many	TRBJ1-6	CASSRDGNSPLHF	TGTGCCAGCAGCAGAGACGGAAATTCACCCCTCCACTTT
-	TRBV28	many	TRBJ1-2	CASSSGTPAYGYTF	TGTGCCAGCAGTTCGGGGACACCAGCTTATGGCTACACCTTC
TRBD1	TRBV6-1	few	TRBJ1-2	CASSETGTGAGYTF	TGTGCCAGCAGTGAAACGGGGACAGGGGCCGGCTACACCTTC
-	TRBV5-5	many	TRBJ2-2	CASSLEVGELFF	TGTGCCAGCAGCTTGGAAGTTGGGGAGCTGTTTTTT
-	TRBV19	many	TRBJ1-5	CASSIDRGLNQPQHF	TGTGCCAGTAGTATAGACAGGGGCTTGAATCAGCCCCAGCATTTT
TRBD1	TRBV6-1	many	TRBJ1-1	CASSEGGTVTEAFF	TGTGCCAGCAGTGAAGGCGGGACAGTCACTGAAGCTTTCTTT
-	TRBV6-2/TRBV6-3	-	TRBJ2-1	CASSPSRRQFF	TGTGCCAGCAGTCCCTCAAGGCGCCAGTTCTTC
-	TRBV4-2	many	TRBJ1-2	CASSQDQDSNYGYTF	TGTGCCAGCAGCCAAGATCAGGACAGCAACTATGGCTACACCTTC
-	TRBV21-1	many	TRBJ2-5	CASSSGLAGGQDGETQYF	TGTGCCAGCAGCTCCGGACTAGCGGGGGGGCAAGACGGAGAGACCCAGTACTTC
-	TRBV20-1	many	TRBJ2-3	CSAEGGPGTDTQYF	TGCAGTGCAGAGGGGGGGCCTGGCACAGATACGCAGTATTTT
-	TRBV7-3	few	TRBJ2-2	CASSSGVTGELFF	TGTGCCAGCAGCTCAGGGGTGACCGGGGAGCTGTTTTTT
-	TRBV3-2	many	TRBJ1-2	CASSQVGHGQIFSNYGYTF	TGTGCCAGCAGCCAAGTAGGACACGGTCAAATTTTTAGCAACTATGGCTACACCTTC
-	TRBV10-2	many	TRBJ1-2	CASSELILTVGYTF	TGCGCCAGCAGTGAACTAATTTTGACAGTCGGCTACACCTTC
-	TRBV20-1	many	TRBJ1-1	CSARELGIEAFF	TGCAGTGCTAGGGAGCTGGGGATTGAAGCTTTCTTT
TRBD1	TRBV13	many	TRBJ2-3	CASSQPTDRAAQYF	TGTGCCAGCAGCCAACCGACTGACAGGGCTGCGCAGTATTTT
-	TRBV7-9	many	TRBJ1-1	CASSLAGGRSNTEAFF	TGTGCCAGCAGCTTAGCGGGAGGGAGGTCGAACACTGAAGCTTTCTTT
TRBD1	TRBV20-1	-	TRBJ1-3	CSAADGTEGNTIYF	TGCAGTGCTGCGGACGGGACAGAAGGAAACACCATATATTTT
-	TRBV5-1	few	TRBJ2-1	CASSLTGSDEQFF	TGCGCCAGCAGCCTAACAGGGTCCGATGAGCAGTTCTTC
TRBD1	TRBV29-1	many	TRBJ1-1	CSVTPTGGRAEAFF	TGCAGCGTTACACCCACAGGGGGCCGAGCTGAAGCTTTCTTT
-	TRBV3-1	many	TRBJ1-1	CASSQMENTEAFF	TGTGCCAGCAGCCAGATGGAGAACACTGAAGCTTTCTTT
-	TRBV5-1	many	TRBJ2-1	CASTLGGGEDEQFF	TGCGCCAGCACCCTGGGAGGGGGCGAGGATGAGCAGTTCTTC
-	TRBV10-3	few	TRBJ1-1	CAISESIRKVTNTEAFF	TGTGCCATCAGTGAGTCGATCAGGAAGGTTACGAACACTGAAGCTTTCTTT
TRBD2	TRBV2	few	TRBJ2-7	CASNTAGLAGKAYEQYF	TGTGCCAGCAACACAGCGGGACTAGCGGGGAAAGCCTACGAGCAGTACTTC
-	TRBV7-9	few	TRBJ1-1	CASSFGREAFF	TGTGCCAGCAGCTTTGGGCGGGAAGCTTTCTTT
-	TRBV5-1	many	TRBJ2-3	CASSPGSTADTQYF	TGCGCCAGCAGCCCGGGAAGTACCGCAGATACGCAGTATTTT
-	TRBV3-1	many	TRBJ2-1	CASSQDQVVLTSYNEQFF	TGTGCCAGCAGCCAAGATCAGGTGGTCCTGACTTCCTACAATGAGCAGTTCTTC
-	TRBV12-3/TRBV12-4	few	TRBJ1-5	CASSPQGNQPQHF	TGTGCCAGCAGCCCACAGGGCAATCAGCCCCAGCATTTT
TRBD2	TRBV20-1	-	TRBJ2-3	CSARDFSGGMDTQYF	TGCAGTGCTAGAGATTTTAGCGGGGGGATGGATACGCAGTATTTT
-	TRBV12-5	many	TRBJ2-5	CASGLVLTNQETQYF	TGTGCTAGTGGTTTGGTACTTACTAACCAAGAGACCCAGTACTTC
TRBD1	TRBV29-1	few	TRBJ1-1	CSARQGAEAFF	TGCAGCGCCAGACAGGGGGCTGAAGCTTTCTTT
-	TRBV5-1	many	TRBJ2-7	CASIGMGQGGHYEQYF	TGCGCCAGCATCGGGATGGGGCAGGGTGGCCATTACGAGCAGTACTTC
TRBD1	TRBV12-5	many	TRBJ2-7	CASGAGTGWDEQYF	TGTGCTAGTGGTGCCGGGACAGGGTGGGACGAGCAGTACTTC
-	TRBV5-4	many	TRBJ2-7	CASSLGVSSYEQYF	TGTGCCAGCAGCTTGGGGGTCAGCTCCTACGAGCAGTACTTC
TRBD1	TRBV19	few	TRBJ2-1	CASSGKQGDHYNEQFF	TGTGCCAGTAGTGGAAAACAGGGGGACCATTACAATGAGCAGTTCTTC
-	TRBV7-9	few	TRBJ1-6	CASRARTGNSPLHF	TGTGCCAGCAGGGCTCGAACAGGAAATTCACCCCTCCACTTT
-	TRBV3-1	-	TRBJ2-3	CASSRGRTPSTDTQYF	TGTGCCAGCAGCCGGGGCCGAACCCCGAGCACAGATACGCAGTATTTT